The 6 T cell receptor beta chains in this list originate from one sample, sequenced in a study of cytomegalovirus exposure and HLA in healthy donors. Primers: 60 Vbeta forward and 13 Jbeta reverse. Libraries were prepared by immunoSEQ multiplex PCR; TCRdb keeps only in-frame clonotypes and omits some of them. The top ten hold around 4.1% of the sample, which has 150,000 to 160,000 clones, over 65% seen once. The sequenced sample consisted of PBMCs. The receptors shown here come from a middle-aged woman in good health and CMV-seronegative.

This chain connects TRBV15 to TRBJ1-6, with 9 bases that match TRBD1. With 5 bases clipped from V and 9 bases from J, the junction kept 5 bases outside the gene matches. Germline V CDR1 and CDR2: LNHNV, YYDKDF (reference sequence). The CDR3 has 14 residues. The CDR3 protein is CATSGGQGFSPLHF. The DNA for the CDR3 is TGTGCCACCAGCGGGGGACAGGGCTTTTCACCCCTCCACTTT.

There are a few counts of this clone. This chain joins TRBV10-3 and TRBJ1-2; tentative D call: TRBD1 (6 bases). This CDR3 spans 15 amino acids. The germline gives CDR1 ENHRY, CDR2 SYGVKD. Trimming shortened V by 5 bases and J by 4 bases, and 17 bases separated the two germline ends. This chain's CDR3 is CAISHPDRTPYGYTF. The DNA for the CDR3 is TGTGCCATCAGTCACCCCGACAGGACCCCCTATGGCTACACCTTC.

The gene calls are TRBV27 and TRBJ1-2, with unresolved D. Between the trimmed V and J ends, which lost 2 bases and 4 bases, there was a span of 8 bases. The germline V gene has CDR1 MNHEY and CDR2 SMNVEV (reference sequence). The CDR3 covers 13 residues. CDR3: CASSLGGSYGYTF. The CDR3, as DNA: TGTGCCAGCAGTTTAGGAGGATCCTATGGCTACACCTTC.

The sample holds a few counts of this clone. V and J are TRBV4-1 and TRBJ2-1, with 7 nucleotides matching TRBD1. J gave up 3 bases and V 0 bases, and 5 bases lay outside the gene matches. The CDR3 contains 16 residues. Germline CDR1 and CDR2: MGHRA and YSYEKL. CDR3 nucleotides: TGCGCCAGCAGCCAAGAAGGGAACAGGGGCTACAATGAGCAGTTCTTC. Protein product: CASSQEGNRGYNEQFF.

The chain carries TRBV19 and TRBJ2-3, with 7 bases identical to TRBD2. This CDR3 region has 13 residues. From germline, CDR1 is LNHDA and CDR2 SQIVND (reference sequence). With V trimmed by 7 bases and J by 10 bases, 11 bases remained unmatched. The DNA for the CDR3 is TGTGCCAGTAAGGGACCGGGGGGTTCTTCGCAGTATTTT. This gives the protein CASKGPGGSSQYF.

V and J are TRBV5-1 and TRBJ2-3, with TRBD1 matching 7 bases. J lost 3 bases, V lost 9 bases, and 10 bases had no gene match. CDR1 is SGHRS, CDR2 YFSETQ, per germline. The CDR3 contains 14 residues. The CDR3 spells CATTGTVGTDTQYF. The CDR3 DNA reads as TGCGCCACTACGGGGACAGTCGGAACAGATACGCAGTATTTT.